A selection of T cell receptor beta chains follows, all from one sample in a study of blood T cell repertoires in COVID-19. TCRdb's table, derived via immunoSEQ multiplex PCR, lists solely in-frame clones and lacks some. Of 180,000 or so clones detected, 85% to 90% appear once; the ten largest clones hold around 7.5%. The sample consisted of peripheral blood. The receptors stem from a woman aged 55 to 70 with acute or convalescent COVID-19. Each CDR3 is given with its conserved first and last residue. The D gene is left open where the match is weak. Clone size is shown for a subset of rows, as once, few, many or a class of expanded clone.

>-|-|TRBJ2-2|TRBV11-2
TGTGCCAGCAGCTTATGGGCAGTCTGGAACACCGGGGAGCTGTTTTTT
CASSLWAVWNTGELFF
>-|-|TRBJ2-5|TRBV12-3/TRBV12-4
TGTGCCAGCAGTTTGCGGGTACAAGAGACCCAGTACTTC
CASSLRVQETQYF
>TRBD1|-|TRBJ1-2|TRBV27
TGTGCCAGCAGTTTATATGGGGCAGGGGGCTCGGAAGGCTACACCTTC
CASSLYGAGGSEGYTF
>TRBD1|-|TRBJ1-5|TRBV7-8
TGTGCCAGCAGCTTAACCCTACAGGGGGCGAATCAGCCCCAGCATTTT
CASSLTLQGANQPQHF
>-|-|TRBJ1-2|TRBV5-4
TGTGCCAGCAGCTTGGGACAGCACTATGGCTACACCTTC
CASSLGQHYGYTF
>-|once|TRBJ2-7|TRBV5-1
TGCGCCAGCCAACTGACACTCGACTCCTACGAGCAGTACTTC
CASQLTLDSYEQYF
>-|-|TRBJ1-1|TRBV5-4
TGTGCCAGCAGCTTTTTGAAGGGGTCCCCTATGAACACTGAAGCTTTCTTT
CASSFLKGSPMNTEAFF
>-|-|TRBJ2-7|TRBV7-9
TGTGCCAGCAGCCCCCTTCGAGACGAGCAGTACTTC
CASSPLRDEQYF
>-|-|TRBJ1-2|TRBV10-3
TGTGCCATCAGTGAGCTGAACAGGACTACTGGGGGCTACACCTTC
CAISELNRTTGGYTF
>TRBD1|-|TRBJ2-7|TRBV10-2
TGCGCCAGCAGCTTGGGACAGGGGAGAAGCGAGCAGTACTTC
CASSLGQGRSEQYF
>TRBD1|-|TRBJ1-2|TRBV6-5
TGTGCCAGCAGCCAGAGGACAGGGCTTCGCTACACCTTC
CASSQRTGLRYTF